This T cell receptor beta chain was identified during a study of blood T cells in healthy people across ages. Together with a sample-barcoded 5' primer, a J-beta primer mix was included in a second PCR lasting roughly 6 to 12 cycles. TCRdb ran MiXCR on the 5' RACE reads and lists one entry per CDR3 protein. The sample carries roughly 800,000 distinct CDR3 sequences, about three fifths recorded once. V lost 5 bases and J 8 bases, leaving 14 bases between the germline ends. Germline V gene sequence: CDR1 SGHRS, CDR2 YFSETQ. The CDR3 is 13 residues long. Sequencing was done on a sample of blood. This receptor was obtained from a man aged 25 to 40 in good health. The chain recombines TRBV5-1 with TRBJ2-1, with D unresolved. In nucleotides, the CDR3 is TGCGCCAGCAGGGAAACCCCCATCGATGAGCAGTTCTTC. Translated: CASRETPIDEQFF.